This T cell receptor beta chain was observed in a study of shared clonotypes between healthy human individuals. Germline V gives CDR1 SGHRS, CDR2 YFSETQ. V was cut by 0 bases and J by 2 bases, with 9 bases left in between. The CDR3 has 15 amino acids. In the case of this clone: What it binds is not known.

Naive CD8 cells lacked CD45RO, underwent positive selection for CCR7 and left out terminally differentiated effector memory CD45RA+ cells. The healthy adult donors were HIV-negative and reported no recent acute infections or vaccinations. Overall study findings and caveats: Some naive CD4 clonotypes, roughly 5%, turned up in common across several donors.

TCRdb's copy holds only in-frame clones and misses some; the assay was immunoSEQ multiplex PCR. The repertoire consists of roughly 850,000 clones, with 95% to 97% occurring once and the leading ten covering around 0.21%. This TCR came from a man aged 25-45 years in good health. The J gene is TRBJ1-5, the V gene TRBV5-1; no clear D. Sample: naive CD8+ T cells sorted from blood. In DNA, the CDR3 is TGCGCCAGCAGCTTGGTCTACGGCGGCAATCAGCCCCAGCATTTT. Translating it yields CASSLVYGGNQPQHF.